This T cell receptor beta chain was identified during a study of identical twins. Every one of the donors was a healthy Caucasian. A single record per CDR3 protein comes from TCRdb applying MiXCR to the 5' RACE reads. The sample lists 1,800,000 or so distinct CDR3 sequences; about 32% were seen once. This clonotype was found many times. The J segment lost 6 bases and the V segment lost 4 bases, leaving 2 bases of the junction unmatched. This CDR3 is built from 15 residues. Germline CDR1 reads SGHRS; CDR2 reads YFSETQ. This TCR derives from a newborn girl in good health. This chain links TRBV5-1 with TRBJ2-1; TRBD2 matches at 15 bases. Sequenced material: cord blood. Written as DNA, the CDR3 is TGCGCCAGCAGCGGACTAGCGGGAGGGTCCAATGAGCAGTTCTTC. Translation: CASSGLAGGSNEQFF. The whole variable domain, remainder taken from reference TRBV5-1 and TRBJ2-1, is KAGVTQTPRYLIKTRGQQVTLSCSPISGHRSVSWYQQTPGQGLQFLFEYFSETQRNKGNFPGRFSGRQFSNSRSEMNVSTLELGDSALYLCASSGLAGGSNEQFFGPGTRLTVL.